A selection of T cell receptor beta chains follows, all from one sample in a study of T cells after yellow fever vaccination. MiXCR, run by TCRdb on the 5' RACE reads, gives a single entry per CDR3 protein. This sample yields around 100,000 distinct CDR3 sequences, of which 7% to 8.5% are seen a single time; over 25% belongs to the top ten. The specimen comprised CD8+ T cells sorted from PBMCs, sampled 45 days after the yellow fever booster vaccination. The receptor set was obtained from a young man who received the YFV17D yellow fever vaccine. Both conserved end residues are part of each CDR3. Each record gives: CDR3 DNA, CDR3 protein, D gene, V gene, J gene, clone size. The D gene is left open where the match is weak. Size is stated for part of the rows, as once, few or many counts, or as a class when the clone is expanded.

CDR3 DNA: TGCAGCGTTGAGAGAGGGCTAGCGCACAATGAGCAGTTCTTC
CDR3 protein: CSVERGLAHNEQFF
D gene: NA
V gene: TRBV29-1
J gene: TRBJ2-1
clone size: many

CDR3 DNA: TGTGCCAGTAGCCCGGAGACTGGCAATGAGCAGTTCTTC
CDR3 protein: CASSPETGNEQFF
D gene: NA
V gene: TRBV19
J gene: TRBJ2-1
clone size: many

CDR3 DNA: TGTGCCAGCAGCTTAACCGGGCCTCTGGGAGCCTACAATGAGCAGTTCTTC
CDR3 protein: CASSLTGPLGAYNEQFF
D gene: NA
V gene: TRBV7-2
J gene: TRBJ2-1
clone size: NA

CDR3 DNA: TGTGCCATCAGTGCCTCCTCGGACGGAACTCTGTATAATTCACCCCTCCACTTT
CDR3 protein: CAISASSDGTLYNSPLHF
D gene: NA
V gene: TRBV10-3
J gene: TRBJ1-6
clone size: few

CDR3 DNA: TGCGCCAGCAGCCAACCTATGGGGGGTACAAACATTCAGTACTTC
CDR3 protein: CASSQPMGGTNIQYF
D gene: NA
V gene: TRBV4-1
J gene: TRBJ2-4
clone size: many

CDR3 DNA: TGTGCCAGCAGCCCTTCTCCCGGGCCCTCCTCTTTT
CDR3 protein: CASSPSPGPSSF
D gene: NA
V gene: TRBV6-2/TRBV6-3
J gene: TRBJ1-5
clone size: many

CDR3 DNA: TGTGCCACCAGTGATTCCCCTGGGGAGGAGCAGTTCTTC
CDR3 protein: CATSDSPGEEQFF
D gene: NA
V gene: TRBV24-1
J gene: TRBJ2-1
clone size: many

CDR3 DNA: TGTGCCAGCAGACCTATACCTAGCGCTACCAGCGATTTCGATGAGCAGTTCTTC
CDR3 protein: CASRPIPSATSDFDEQFF
D gene: NA
V gene: TRBV28
J gene: TRBJ2-1
clone size: many

CDR3 DNA: TGCAGTGCTAGTCCGACAGGGGGCACCTATGGCTACACCTTC
CDR3 protein: CSASPTGGTYGYTF
D gene: TRBD1
V gene: TRBV20-1
J gene: TRBJ1-2
clone size: NA

CDR3 DNA: TGTGCCAGCAGCCAGGCTTTTTTTTACGAGCAGTACTTC
CDR3 protein: CASSQAFFYEQYF
D gene: NA
V gene: TRBV14
J gene: TRBJ2-7
clone size: NA

CDR3 DNA: TGCAGCGCGGGGACAGGGGCCGGCGAGCAGTACTTC
CDR3 protein: CSAGTGAGEQYF
D gene: TRBD1
V gene: TRBV29-1
J gene: TRBJ2-7
clone size: many

CDR3 DNA: TGTGCCAGCAGTGACTACGACGAGCAGTACTTC
CDR3 protein: CASSDYDEQYF
D gene: NA
V gene: TRBV2
J gene: TRBJ2-7
clone size: many

CDR3 DNA: TGTGCCTGGAGTCTCCAGGGAGGTTACGAGCAGTACTTC
CDR3 protein: CAWSLQGGYEQYF
D gene: NA
V gene: TRBV30
J gene: TRBJ2-7
clone size: many

CDR3 DNA: TGTGCCAGCAGCCTGGAGGTTCACAATGAGCAGTTCTTC
CDR3 protein: CASSLEVHNEQFF
D gene: NA
V gene: TRBV11-2
J gene: TRBJ2-1
clone size: NA

CDR3 DNA: TGCAGCGTTGAAGAGACGGGACAGGGTTTCGGGATCGCCGGGGAGCTGTTTTTT
CDR3 protein: CSVEETGQGFGIAGELFF
D gene: TRBD1
V gene: TRBV29-1
J gene: TRBJ2-2
clone size: many

CDR3 DNA: TGCAGCGTTGAAGAGGGCACTGAAGCTTTCTTT
CDR3 protein: CSVEEGTEAFF
D gene: NA
V gene: TRBV29-1
J gene: TRBJ1-1
clone size: many

CDR3 DNA: TGCAGTGCTACTAGTCCCGGACGGGAGCAGTTCTTC
CDR3 protein: CSATSPGREQFF
D gene: NA
V gene: TRBV20-1
J gene: TRBJ2-1
clone size: many

CDR3 DNA: TGTGCCAGCAGCTTGTGGGGACAGGGGAACGAGCAGTACTTC
CDR3 protein: CASSLWGQGNEQYF
D gene: TRBD1
V gene: TRBV5-5
J gene: TRBJ2-7
clone size: many

CDR3 DNA: TGCGCCAGCAGCCAAGTAAAACTCCATGAGCAGTTCTTC
CDR3 protein: CASSQVKLHEQFF
D gene: NA
V gene: TRBV4-3
J gene: TRBJ2-1
clone size: NA

CDR3 DNA: TGTGCCAGCAGCCAAGAACTGGCTAGCGGAATCTACAATGAGCAGTTCTTC
CDR3 protein: CASSQELASGIYNEQFF
D gene: TRBD2
V gene: TRBV3-1
J gene: TRBJ2-1
clone size: many

CDR3 DNA: TGTGCCAGCAGCGTCCCCCCATACAATGAGCAGTTCTTC
CDR3 protein: CASSVPPYNEQFF
D gene: NA
V gene: TRBV9
J gene: TRBJ2-1
clone size: many

CDR3 DNA: TGTGCCAGCAGCTTGTGGGGGGCCGAGGAGACCCAGTACTTC
CDR3 protein: CASSLWGAEETQYF
D gene: NA
V gene: TRBV7-6
J gene: TRBJ2-5
clone size: many

CDR3 DNA: TGTGCCAGCAACCTTAGGGGGGACAGGGGCTCCTACGAGCAGTACTTC
CDR3 protein: CASNLRGDRGSYEQYF
D gene: TRBD1
V gene: TRBV28
J gene: TRBJ2-7
clone size: NA

CDR3 DNA: TGTGCCAGCAGCTTAGCGCTCGGGAGCTCCTACAATGAGCAGTTCTTC
CDR3 protein: CASSLALGSSYNEQFF
D gene: NA
V gene: TRBV7-8
J gene: TRBJ2-1
clone size: many

CDR3 DNA: TGCGCCAGCAGGATTTCAAGCGCGGGTTACAATGAGCAGTTCTTC
CDR3 protein: CASRISSAGYNEQFF
D gene: NA
V gene: TRBV5-1
J gene: TRBJ2-1
clone size: many

CDR3 DNA: TGTGCCAGCAGCGCCGAAGCGGGCGAAGAGCAGTACTTC
CDR3 protein: CASSAEAGEEQYF
D gene: NA
V gene: TRBV9
J gene: TRBJ2-7
clone size: NA

CDR3 DNA: TGCGCCAGCAGCCTGGGACCTCCGGAGGAGTTCATTCAGTACTTC
CDR3 protein: CASSLGPPEEFIQYF
D gene: NA
V gene: TRBV5-1
J gene: TRBJ2-4
clone size: many

CDR3 DNA: TGCGCCAGCAGCCTCACGTCGGCAATATTGGATACGCAGTATTTT
CDR3 protein: CASSLTSAILDTQYF
D gene: NA
V gene: TRBV4-3
J gene: TRBJ2-3
clone size: many

CDR3 DNA: TGTGCCAGCAGTCCAGGACTCTCCGGGGAGCTGTTTTTT
CDR3 protein: CASSPGLSGELFF
D gene: NA
V gene: TRBV12-3/TRBV12-4
J gene: TRBJ2-2
clone size: NA

CDR3 DNA: TGTGCCAGCAGTTATACCTCCGGGGGCTACACCTTC
CDR3 protein: CASSYTSGGYTF
D gene: NA
V gene: TRBV6-6
J gene: TRBJ1-2
clone size: NA

CDR3 DNA: TGTGCCAGCAGTTTGGGCCCAGCGGGCCCACTACTAGCCAAAAACATTCAGTACTTC
CDR3 protein: CASSLGPAGPLLAKNIQYF
D gene: NA
V gene: TRBV12-3/TRBV12-4
J gene: TRBJ2-4
clone size: many

CDR3 DNA: TGTGCCAGCACCAGTGGACCGGGCAACGTCCTGACTTTC
CDR3 protein: CASTSGPGNVLTF
D gene: NA
V gene: TRBV12-3/TRBV12-4
J gene: TRBJ2-6
clone size: few

CDR3 DNA: TGCGCCAGCAGCCGAGACAGGGGGATTCCCCACGAGCAGTACTTC
CDR3 protein: CASSRDRGIPHEQYF
D gene: TRBD1
V gene: TRBV4-3
J gene: TRBJ2-7
clone size: many

CDR3 DNA: TGTGCCAGCAGCCTGGAAGGGGTGAAAGCTTTCTTT
CDR3 protein: CASSLEGVKAFF
D gene: NA
V gene: TRBV3-1
J gene: TRBJ1-1
clone size: many

CDR3 DNA: TGCAGTGCTAGAGATTTAGTCGCAGACCATGAAGCTTTCTTT
CDR3 protein: CSARDLVADHEAFF
D gene: NA
V gene: TRBV20-1
J gene: TRBJ1-1
clone size: many

CDR3 DNA: TGTGCCAGCACCCTTGCTGGGCGATACGAGCAGTACTTC
CDR3 protein: CASTLAGRYEQYF
D gene: NA
V gene: TRBV7-9
J gene: TRBJ2-7
clone size: NA